Listed here is a single T cell receptor (beta chain). Antigen unknown. The data were obtained in a study of cytomegalovirus exposure and HLA in healthy donors. Overall study context: There were 300 to 400 genotyped donors. Of these, about 86% fell in the genetic ancestry cluster associated with self-reported Caucasian donors.

Study-wide results and limits: In an earlier analysis, productive rearrangement rates for most beta V segments clustered near 90% or 30%.

PCR amplification relied on 60 Vbeta primers (plus 13 Jbeta primers). This table comes from immunoSEQ multiplex PCR, and its TCRdb copy is limited to in-frame clones, with some not included. The repertoire holds around 170,000 clones, with approximately 78% as singletons. CDR3 size: 16 residues. V lost 1 base and J lost 0, with 11 bases in between. Germline CDR1 MGHRA, CDR2 YSYEKL. Sequencing was performed on PBMCs. The J gene is TRBJ2-3, the V gene TRBV4-1; tentative D call: TRBD1 (6 bases). This clonotype was sampled from a woman aged 18-35 years in good health and CMV-seronegative. This chain's CDR3 is CASSQGLGASTDTQYF. CDR3 coding DNA: TGCGCCAGCAGCCAAGGGCTGGGGGCAAGCACAGATACGCAGTATTTT.